The next 18 T cell receptor beta chains were all read from a single sample in a study of T cell responses to AZD1222 COVID-19 vaccine. Only in-frame clones appear in the TCRdb table, and some are missing; sequencing was by immunoSEQ multiplex PCR. The sample lists fewer than 150,000 clones, approximately 87% seen once, with under 2% in the top ten. This specimen consisted of peripheral blood, obtained 28 days after the second AZD1222 dose. These receptors were collected from an adult who received the AZD1222 COVID-19 vaccine.

J is TRBJ1-4 and V is TRBV18, with TRBD1 as a possible D gene (5 bases). Germline CDR1 is KGHSH and CDR2 is LQKENI. The V end lost 4 bases, the J end lost 5 bases, and 14 bases lay between the germline ends. This CDR3 comprises 15 residues. This CDR3 is CASSQGTGSNEKLFF. CDR3 sequence (DNA): TGTGCCAGCTCACAAGGGACCGGGTCGAATGAAAAACTGTTTTTT.

The count of this clone is one. The same CDR3 also results from other DNA sequences found in this sample. This chain uses TRBV3-1 (or the pseudogene TRBV3-2) with TRBJ1-6; TRBD1 might be the D (5 bases). Germline lookup yields CDR1 LGHDT and CDR2 YNNKEL (reference sequence). The CDR3 length is 16 residues. V was pared by 3 bases and J by 0 bases, with 9 bases between. CDR3 bases: TGTGCCAGCAGCCAGGGGCAGCGCTCCTATAATTCACCCCTCCACTTT. The encoded protein is CASSQGQRSYNSPLHF.

This chain connects TRBV10-3 to TRBJ2-2; no definite D call. The CDR3 spans 16 residues. Germline V CDR1 and CDR2: ENHRY, SYGVKD. Between the trimmed V and J ends, which lost 9 bases and 5 bases, there was a span of 22 bases. DNA for the CDR3: TGTGCCATTGCAAGCCGACCCCACGCCGGGACCGGGGAGCTGTTTTTT. This gives the protein CAIASRPHAGTGELFF.

V gene TRBV5-4 combines with J gene TRBJ2-1, with 11 bases aligning to TRBD2. V lost 3 bases and J lost 7; bases outside the gene matches: 15. This CDR3 is 18 amino acids long. The V gene's germline CDR1 is SGHNT and CDR2 YYREEE (reference sequence). Here the CDR3 reads CASSSSRVLAGGPNEQFF. In DNA, the CDR3 is TGTGCCAGCAGCTCCTCCAGGGTGTTAGCGGGGGGGCCTAATGAGCAGTTCTTC.

The rearrangement joins TRBV3-1 (or the pseudogene TRBV3-2) to TRBJ2-7, with 7 nucleotides matching TRBD2. Germline CDR1 and CDR2: LGHDT and YNNKEL (reference sequence). V lost 4 bases and J lost 0; bases outside the gene matches: 3. The length of the CDR3 is 14 residues. The CDR3 here is CASSPSGISYEQYF. The DNA for the CDR3 is TGTGCCAGCAGCCCCAGCGGGATCTCCTACGAGCAGTACTTC.

The J gene is TRBJ2-2, the V gene TRBV7-6, with TRBD2 matching over 14 bases. This CDR3 has 18 residues. V lost 5 bases, J lost 0 bases, and 5 bases stayed unmatched. Germline V CDR1 and CDR2: SGHVS, FNYEAQ. CDR3 sequence: CASSVGLAGGTNTGELFF. CDR3 coding DNA: TGTGCCAGCAGCGTCGGACTAGCGGGGGGTACGAACACCGGGGAGCTGTTTTTT.

The V gene is TRBV5-6, the J gene TRBJ1-6, with TRBD1 identical over 7 bases. The V gene end was trimmed by 4 bases and the J gene end by 8 bases; junction bases not matched to a gene: 6. CDR3 length equals 14 residues. Germline V CDR1 and CDR2: SGHDT, YYEEEE. CDR3 sequence (DNA): TGTGCCAGCAGCCCCGGGACAGAGGATTCACCCCTCCACTTT. Translating gives CASSPGTEDSPLHF.

The rearrangement links TRBV12-3 or TRBV12-4 to TRBJ2-4; tentative D call: TRBD2 (5 bases). Trimming took 3 bases from V and 9 from J, leaving 9 bases between them. The CDR3 is made up of 12 amino acids. Here the CDR3 reads CASSLRESIQYF. In DNA form, the CDR3 reads TGTGCCAGCAGTTTGAGGGAGAGCATTCAGTACTTC.

This sequence joins TRBV3-1 (or the pseudogene TRBV3-2) and TRBJ2-3, with 8 bases aligning to TRBD1. This CDR3 is built from 17 residues. The germline V gene encodes CDR1 LGHDT and CDR2 YNNKEL (reference sequence). Trimming at V came to 0 bases and at J to 1 base, leaving 6 bases not matched to a gene. CDR3 bases: TGTGCCAGCAGCCAAGAGTATTGGACAGGGTGCACAGATACGCAGTATTTT. This gives the protein CASSQEYWTGCTDTQYF.

This clone was detected a few times. The genes are TRBV2 and TRBJ2-2; TRBD1 is a possible D gene (5 bases). Germline V gene sequence: CDR1 SNHLY, CDR2 FYNNEI. This CDR3 comprises 15 residues. With 7 bases removed from V and 4 bases from J, the gap between germline ends came to 16 bases. Here the CDR3 reads CASTLTGASTGELFF. DNA of the CDR3: TGTGCCAGCACCTTAACAGGAGCTAGCACCGGGGAGCTGTTTTTT.

The V call is TRBV19, the J call TRBJ2-3; the match to TRBD1 covers 7 bases. The V gene end was trimmed by 8 bases and the J gene end by 4 bases; junction bases not matched to a gene: 6. The CDR3 consists of 13 residues. CDR1 is LNHDA, CDR2 SQIVND, per germline (reference sequence). CDR3 sequence reads: CASAGGVADTQYF. CDR3 sequence (DNA): TGTGCCAGTGCAGGGGGTGTCGCAGATACGCAGTATTTT.

This chain links TRBV7-8 with TRBJ2-7; 14 positions match TRBD2. The length of the CDR3 is 15 residues. Germline values: CDR1 SGHVS, CDR2 FQNEAQ. V trimming: 3 bases; J trimming: 7 bases; junction bases outside the gene matches: 5. The CDR3 DNA is TGTGCCAGCAGCTTGACTAGCGGGAGGGGCCCGGAGCAGTACTTC. Protein product: CASSLTSGRGPEQYF.

This clone was seen only once. The rearrangement uses TRBV9 and TRBJ2-1, with TRBD2 matching over 9 bases. Germline CDR1 and CDR2: SGDLS and YYNGEE. The CDR3 totals 17 residues. V lost 0 bases, J lost 1 base, and 5 bases stayed unmatched. Here the CDR3 DNA reads TGTGCCAGCAGCGTAGGGTCTAGCGGGACTTCCTACAATGAGCAGTTCTTC. Translating gives CASSVGSSGTSYNEQFF.

The V gene is TRBV2, the J gene TRBJ2-2, with D possibly being TRBD1 or TRBD2 (5 bases each). Looked up from germline, CDR1 is SNHLY and CDR2 is FYNNEI. The CDR3 is 15 residues long. V dropped 8 bases and J dropped 0 bases, with 13 bases sitting between them. The CDR3 loop reads CASGWGTANTGELFF. The CDR3, as DNA: TGTGCCAGCGGGTGGGGGACCGCGAACACCGGGGAGCTGTTTTTT.

The DNA of the CDR3 is TGTGCCAGCAGTTATGTTGATACGCAGTATTTT. Amino acids: CASSYVDTQYF. The chain couples TRBV6-6 to TRBJ2-3, with unresolved D. The CDR3 is 11 amino acids. V was trimmed by 3 bases and J by 6 bases, leaving 4 bases between them. CDR1 and CDR2 (germline): MNHNY, SVGAGI (reference sequence).

V and J are TRBV30 and TRBJ2-6; possible D gene TRBD1, 5 bases. This CDR3 is 14 amino acids long. V lost 3 bases and J 2 bases, leaving 8 bases between the germline ends. CDR1 and CDR2 (germline): GTSNPN, SVGIG (reference sequence). The CDR3 DNA reads TGTGCCTGGAGGCAGGGTCCTGGGGCCAACGTCCTGACTTTC. It translates to CAWRQGPGANVLTF.

This clone was seen only once. The gene calls are TRBV3-1 (or the pseudogene TRBV3-2) and TRBJ2-3; 9 nucleotides align to TRBD1. There are 15 residues in the CDR3. V lost 1 base, J lost 7 bases, and 6 bases stayed unmatched. CDR1 is LGHDT, CDR2 YNNKEL, per germline (reference sequence). The CDR3 region has the DNA TGTGCCAGCAGCCAAGGCGGGACAGGGACGTATACGCAGTATTTT. Its protein is CASSQGGTGTYTQYF.

This chain links TRBV19 with TRBJ1-1; the D is unclear. The CDR3 spans 16 residues. V dropped 1 base and J dropped 0 bases, with 12 bases sitting between them. CDR1 is LNHDA and CDR2 is SQIVND in the germline V gene (reference sequence). CDR3: CASSIAAGIMNTEAFF. The CDR3 DNA reads as TGTGCCAGTAGTATAGCTGCAGGAATCATGAACACTGAAGCTTTCTTT.